This T cell receptor (beta chain) was recovered during a study of blood T cell repertoires in COVID-19. The method was immunoSEQ multiplex PCR; TCRdb's version includes in-frame clones alone and lacks a portion of them. The sample includes roughly 230,000 clones, about 88% of them seen just once. The CDR3 totals 18 residues. J lost 0 bases, V lost 0 bases, and 7 bases had no gene match. Germline V gives CDR1 LGHDT, CDR2 YNNKEL (reference sequence). The clonotype originates from a man aged 35-49 years with acute or convalescent COVID-19. The chain carries TRBV3-1 (or the pseudogene TRBV3-2) and TRBJ1-1, with 10 bases that match TRBD1. Sequencing was done on a sample of peripheral blood. The CDR3 sequence: CASSQDGRQGAVNTEAFF. Here the CDR3 DNA reads TGTGCCAGCAGCCAAGATGGGAGACAGGGGGCAGTGAACACTGAAGCTTTCTTT.